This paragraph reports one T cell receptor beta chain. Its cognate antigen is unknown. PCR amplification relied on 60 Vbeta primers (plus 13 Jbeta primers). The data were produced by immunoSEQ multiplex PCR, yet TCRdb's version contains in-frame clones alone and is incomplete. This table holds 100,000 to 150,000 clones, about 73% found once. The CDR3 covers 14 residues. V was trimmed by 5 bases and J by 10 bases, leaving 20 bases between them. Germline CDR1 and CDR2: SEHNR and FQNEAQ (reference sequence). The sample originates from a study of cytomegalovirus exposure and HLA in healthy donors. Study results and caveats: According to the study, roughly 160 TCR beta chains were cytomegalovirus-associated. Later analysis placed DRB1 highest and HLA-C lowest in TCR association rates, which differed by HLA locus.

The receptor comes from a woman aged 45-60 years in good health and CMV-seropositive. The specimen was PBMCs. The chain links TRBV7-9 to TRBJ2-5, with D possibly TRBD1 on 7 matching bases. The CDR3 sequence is CASSGGTVHVGQYF. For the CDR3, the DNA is TGTGCCAGCAGCGGCGGGACAGTACATGTGGGCCAGTACTTC.